One T cell receptor beta chain is described in this entry. These data come from a study of response to subunit inactivated influenza vaccine. The CDR3 is made up of 14 amino acids. The trim removed 4 bases at V and 3 bases at J, leaving 3 bases unmatched. Germline CDR1 and CDR2: SGHRS and YFSETQ. TCRdb re-derived calls from the RT-PCR reads in MiXCR, one entry per CDR3 protein. Among under 200,000 distinct CDR3 sequences listed, over 9.5% were seen once. The same specimen was also included in a second study, on T cells expressing NK-cell markers. That publication notes: Template switching by 5'RACE with UMIs generated the TCR beta cDNA.

The gene calls are TRBV5-1 and TRBJ2-2; the match to TRBD1 covers 7 bases. The receptor comes from a man aged 45 to 65 who received an inactivated influenza vaccine. Specimen: CD8+ T cells sorted from PBMCs, collected approximately 12 days after vaccination. CDR3 in DNA: TGCGCCAGCAGCCCAACAGGGGACACCGGGGAGCTGTTTTTT. Its translation is CASSPTGDTGELFF.